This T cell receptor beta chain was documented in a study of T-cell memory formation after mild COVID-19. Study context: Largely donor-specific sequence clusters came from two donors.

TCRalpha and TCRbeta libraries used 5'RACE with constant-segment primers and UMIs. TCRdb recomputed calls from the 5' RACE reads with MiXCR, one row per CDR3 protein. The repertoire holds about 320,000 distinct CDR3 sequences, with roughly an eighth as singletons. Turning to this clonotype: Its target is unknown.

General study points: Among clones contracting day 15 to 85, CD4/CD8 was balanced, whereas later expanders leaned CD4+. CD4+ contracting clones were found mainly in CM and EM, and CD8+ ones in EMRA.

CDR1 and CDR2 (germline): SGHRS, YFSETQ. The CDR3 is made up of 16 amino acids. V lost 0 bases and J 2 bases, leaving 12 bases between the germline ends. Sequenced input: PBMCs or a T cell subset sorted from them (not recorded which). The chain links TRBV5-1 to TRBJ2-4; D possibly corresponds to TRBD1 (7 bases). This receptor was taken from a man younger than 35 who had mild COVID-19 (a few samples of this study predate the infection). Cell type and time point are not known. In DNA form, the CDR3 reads TGCGCCAGCAGCTTGGGTTCAGGGGGGCCCAAAAACATTCAGTACTTC. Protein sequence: CASSLGSGGPKNIQYF.